This T cell receptor beta chain was obtained from a study of CD8+ T cells in alopecia areata. Study context: The drug, tofacitinib, lasted 6 to 18 months, followed by 6 months off drug. Study-wide findings and caveats: Compared with normal scalp, lesional scalp had higher clonality and more expanded CD8+ clones.

Turning to this clone: The target antigen is unknown.

V lost 6 bases to trimming and J lost 6 bases, with 19 bases between them. The CDR3 runs 15 residues. Looked up from germline, CDR1 is MGHRA and CDR2 is YSYEKL. Following RNA extraction, reverse transcription yielded cDNA that acted as the sequencing template. Method: immunoSEQ multiplex PCR; TCRdb's copy keeps in-frame clones and lacks some. The table shows about 180,000 clones, with roughly 60% occurring only once. The specimen comprised CD4+ T cells sorted from blood, sampled at week 0. The chain has TRBV4-1 and TRBJ2-3; D remains ambiguous. This TCR was sampled from a human donor with alopecia areata. CDR3 nucleotide sequence: TGCGCCAGCAGGGGGTCGTTTGGGATTCTGGATACGCAGTATTTT. Residues: CASRGSFGILDTQYF.